Below are 3 T cell receptor beta chains sequenced from a single sample in a study of CD8 T cells in ankylosing spondylitis. In TCRdb, the 5' RACE reads were re-called with MiXCR into one record per CDR3 protein. The sample gives about 120,000 distinct CDR3 sequences, roughly 13% of which show up once; approximately 3% is in the top ten. Sequencing was performed on blood, either unsorted or a sorted T cell fraction (not recorded which). Source of these receptors: a female donor with ankylosing spondylitis or in good health (not recorded which).

The J gene is TRBJ1-1, the V gene TRBV5-1; D is unresolved. The CDR3 length is 13 residues. CDR1 is SGHRS and CDR2 is YFSETQ in the germline V gene. V shed 1 base and J shed 8 bases, with 12 bases lying between them. CDR3 in amino acids: CASSLRVPSEAFF. The CDR3, as DNA: TGCGCCAGCAGCTTGCGGGTTCCCTCCGAAGCTTTCTTT. Full variable domain (outside the CDR3, taken from reference TRBV5-1 and TRBJ1-1): KAGVTQTPRYLIKTRGQQVTLSCSPISGHRSVSWYQQTPGQGLQFLFEYFSETQRNKGNFPGRFSGRQFSNSRSEMNVSTLELGDSALYLCASSLRVPSEAFFGQGTRLTVV.

At least ten counts were recorded for this clonotype. The V and J genes are TRBV20-1 and TRBJ2-4, with 7 bases that match TRBD1. J was trimmed by 4 bases and V by 5 bases; bases with no gene match: 5. CDR1 and CDR2 (germline): DFQATT, SNEGSKA (reference sequence). The CDR3 contains 13 residues. The CDR3 sequence: CSARMGQKNIQYF. CDR3 DNA sequence: TGCAGTGCTCGCATGGGACAGAAAAACATTCAGTACTTC.

This clonotype was seen only a few times. CDR3 coding DNA: TGCGCCAGCAGCTTGGGACTAGCGGGTTTGTCCTACAATGAGCAGTTCTTC. This codes for CASSLGLAGLSYNEQFF. The V and J genes are TRBV5-1 and TRBJ2-1; 10 nucleotides match TRBD2. The CDR3 is 17 residues long. Germline loops: CDR1 SGHRS, CDR2 YFSETQ. V lost 0 bases, J lost 1 base, and 4 bases stayed unmatched. Together with reference TRBV5-1 and TRBJ2-1, the CDR3 gives the full variable domain: KAGVTQTPRYLIKTRGQQVTLSCSPISGHRSVSWYQQTPGQGLQFLFEYFSETQRNKGNFPGRFSGRQFSNSRSEMNVSTLELGDSALYLCASSLGLAGLSYNEQFFGPGTRLTVL.